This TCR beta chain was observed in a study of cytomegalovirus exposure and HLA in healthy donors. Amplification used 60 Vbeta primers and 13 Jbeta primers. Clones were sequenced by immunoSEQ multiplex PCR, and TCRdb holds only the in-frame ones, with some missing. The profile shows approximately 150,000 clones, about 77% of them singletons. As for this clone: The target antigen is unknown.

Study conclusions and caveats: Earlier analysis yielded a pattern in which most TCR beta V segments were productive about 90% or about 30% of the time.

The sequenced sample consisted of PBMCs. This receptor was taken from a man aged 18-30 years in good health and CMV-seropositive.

In DNA, the CDR3 is TGCGCCAGCAGCCAATGGACGCGGACAGGGGGCCCAGAGACCCAGTACTTC. Translated, it gives CASSQWTRTGGPETQYF. The chain links TRBV4-1 to TRBJ2-5; 11 bases match TRBD1. J was trimmed by 4 bases and V by 2 bases; bases with no gene match: 9. Germline loops: CDR1 MGHRA, CDR2 YSYEKL. The CDR3 runs 17 residues.